These T cell receptor beta chains were read from a single sample in a study of metastatic and nonmetastatic thyroid tumors. MiXCR was used by TCRdb to re-call the PCR reads. The data contain 65,000 or so clones, less than 5% of them singletons. Source material: blood. The receptors here all came from a female donor with papillary thyroid cancer or a benign thyroid nodule (not recorded which). Some clones in this sample may be carry-over from other donors' samples. The CDR3 runs from the conserved cysteine through the conserved F or W. A D gene is named only where the DNA matches it firmly. Clone sizes are given selectively: once, few, many, or a class where the clone is expanded.

d_gene: .; v_gene: TRBV27; abundance: few; j_gene: TRBJ1-6; CDR3nt: TGTGCCAGCACGTCCAGGGGTTCCTATAATTCACCCCTCCACTTT; CDR3aa: CASTSRGSYNSPLHF
d_gene: .; v_gene: TRBV12-3/TRBV12-4; abundance: .; j_gene: TRBJ2-7; CDR3nt: TGTGCCAGCAGGACCCGAGCCGGGGAGCAGTACTTC; CDR3aa: CASRTRAGEQYF
d_gene: .; v_gene: TRBV18; abundance: .; j_gene: TRBJ2-5; CDR3nt: TGTGCCAGCTCACCCGATTCCAGCGGTGGAGAGACCCAGTACTTC; CDR3aa: CASSPDSSGGETQYF
d_gene: TRBD2; v_gene: TRBV19; abundance: many; j_gene: TRBJ2-2; CDR3nt: TGTGCCAGCAGACCCGGGACTAGCGGTTGGGAGGAGCTGTTTTTT; CDR3aa: CASRPGTSGWEELFF
d_gene: .; v_gene: TRBV20-1; abundance: few; j_gene: TRBJ2-3; CDR3nt: TGCAGTGCTACAGTGAGGGGTCACACAGATACGCAGTATTTT; CDR3aa: CSATVRGHTDTQYF
d_gene: TRBD1; v_gene: TRBV6-1; abundance: medium-sized; j_gene: TRBJ2-7; CDR3nt: TGTGCCAGCAGCCAGGACAGGGTAACGGAGCAGTACTTC; CDR3aa: CASSQDRVTEQYF
d_gene: TRBD2; v_gene: TRBV20-1; abundance: many; j_gene: TRBJ2-3; CDR3nt: TGCAGTGCCCGACTAGCGGGTAGGACAGATACGCAGTATTTT; CDR3aa: CSARLAGRTDTQYF
d_gene: .; v_gene: TRBV27; abundance: many; j_gene: TRBJ1-2; CDR3nt: TGTGCCAGCAGTTCTTACCCCCATCGCGATGGCTACACCTTC; CDR3aa: CASSSYPHRDGYTF
d_gene: TRBD1; v_gene: TRBV6-1; abundance: medium-sized; j_gene: TRBJ2-2; CDR3nt: TGTGCCGGATCCCAGGGGGCGGTCGGGGAGCTGTTTTTT; CDR3aa: CAGSQGAVGELFF
d_gene: TRBD1; v_gene: TRBV7-9; abundance: many; j_gene: TRBJ2-7; CDR3nt: TGTGCCAGCAGCTTGTCGGGGGGGACAGGGGGGAACGAGCAGTACTTC; CDR3aa: CASSLSGGTGGNEQYF
d_gene: TRBD1; v_gene: TRBV7-2; abundance: .; j_gene: TRBJ2-7; CDR3nt: TGTGCCAGCAGCAACAGGGGAGAGCAGTACTTC; CDR3aa: CASSNRGEQYF
d_gene: TRBD2; v_gene: TRBV12-3/TRBV12-4; abundance: few; j_gene: TRBJ2-1; CDR3nt: TGTGCCAGCAGTTCCCCAGTAGCGGGAGGGGGCTACAATGAGCAGTTCTTC; CDR3aa: CASSSPVAGGGYNEQFF
d_gene: .; v_gene: TRBV20-1; abundance: .; j_gene: TRBJ1-5; CDR3nt: TGCAGTGCAAGGTACCAAGGGAACAATCAGCCCCAGCATTTT; CDR3aa: CSARYQGNNQPQHF
d_gene: .; v_gene: TRBV10-2; abundance: few; j_gene: TRBJ1-2; CDR3nt: TGCGCCAGCAGTGACCCCAGGGAGTTCGGCTACACCTTC; CDR3aa: CASSDPREFGYTF
d_gene: .; v_gene: TRBV29-1; abundance: many; j_gene: TRBJ1-1; CDR3nt: TGCAGCGTTGGTCAGAGGAACACTGAAGCTTTCTTT; CDR3aa: CSVGQRNTEAFF
d_gene: .; v_gene: TRBV7-3; abundance: many; j_gene: TRBJ2-2; CDR3nt: TGTGCCAGCAGCCCCCAAGGGGGTGGAGACACCGGGGAGCTGTTTTTT; CDR3aa: CASSPQGGGDTGELFF
d_gene: .; v_gene: TRBV28; abundance: many; j_gene: TRBJ2-1; CDR3nt: TGTGCCAGCAAAGGTTCATTCTCAAGGTCCTACAATGAGCAGTTCTTC; CDR3aa: CASKGSFSRSYNEQFF
d_gene: .; v_gene: TRBV6-2/TRBV6-3; abundance: few; j_gene: TRBJ1-3; CDR3nt: TGTGCCAGCAGTTTCCCCGGCGCTGGAAACACCATATATTTT; CDR3aa: CASSFPGAGNTIYF
d_gene: .; v_gene: TRBV28; abundance: few; j_gene: TRBJ1-2; CDR3nt: TGTGCCAGCAGTTTTTCGGCTGTCTATGGCTACACCTTC; CDR3aa: CASSFSAVYGYTF
d_gene: .; v_gene: TRBV5-1; abundance: .; j_gene: TRBJ1-4; CDR3nt: TGCGCCAGCAGGTTCGGGCCCAGATCGGAAAAACTGTTTTTT; CDR3aa: CASRFGPRSEKLFF
d_gene: TRBD1; v_gene: TRBV6-1; abundance: many; j_gene: TRBJ2-5; CDR3nt: TGTGCCAGCAGAGGACAGGGGGCCGAGACCCAGTACTTC; CDR3aa: CASRGQGAETQYF
d_gene: .; v_gene: TRBV29-1; abundance: .; j_gene: TRBJ1-2; CDR3nt: TGCAGCGTTGAACCGTTAACCTATGGCTACACCTTC; CDR3aa: CSVEPLTYGYTF
d_gene: .; v_gene: TRBV12-3/TRBV12-4; abundance: medium-sized; j_gene: TRBJ2-7; CDR3nt: TGTGCCAGCAGCCACTCCTACGAGCAGTACTTC; CDR3aa: CASSHSYEQYF
d_gene: .; v_gene: TRBV19; abundance: many; j_gene: TRBJ2-7; CDR3nt: TGTGCCAGTAGTATAGTCCCCTCCGGGTCCTACGAGCAGTACTTC; CDR3aa: CASSIVPSGSYEQYF
d_gene: .; v_gene: TRBV6-2/TRBV6-3; abundance: many; j_gene: TRBJ2-5; CDR3nt: TGTGCCAGCAGTTACTCGCAGGCCCTTAGGGTGGAGACCCAGTACTTC; CDR3aa: CASSYSQALRVETQYF
d_gene: .; v_gene: TRBV30; abundance: many; j_gene: TRBJ2-3; CDR3nt: TGTGCCTGGAGCTGGCGGGACTTATCAGATACGCAGTATTTT; CDR3aa: CAWSWRDLSDTQYF
d_gene: TRBD1; v_gene: TRBV28; abundance: many; j_gene: TRBJ1-5; CDR3nt: TGTGCCAGCAGTTTACGAAACAGGGGGCGCGGACAGCCCCAGCATTTT; CDR3aa: CASSLRNRGRGQPQHF
d_gene: .; v_gene: TRBV5-1; abundance: few; j_gene: TRBJ1-2; CDR3nt: TGCGCCAGCAGATCAACGGCATGGGGGCGTAACTATGGCTACACCTTC; CDR3aa: CASRSTAWGRNYGYTF
d_gene: TRBD2; v_gene: TRBV20-1; abundance: few; j_gene: TRBJ2-7; CDR3nt: TGCAGTGCTAGATGGGGGTCTCTAGCGGGAGGCTACGAGCAGTACTTC; CDR3aa: CSARWGSLAGGYEQYF
d_gene: TRBD1; v_gene: TRBV5-1; abundance: many; j_gene: TRBJ2-5; CDR3nt: TGCGCCAGCAGCCGCCCAAGAGGGACAGCCTTTAAAGAGACCCAGTACTTC; CDR3aa: CASSRPRGTAFKETQYF
d_gene: .; v_gene: TRBV29-1; abundance: many; j_gene: TRBJ1-4; CDR3nt: TGCAGCGTTGAGACCGACTTGGAAAAACTGTTTTTT; CDR3aa: CSVETDLEKLFF
d_gene: .; v_gene: TRBV7-6; abundance: many; j_gene: TRBJ2-7; CDR3nt: TGTGCCAGCAGCTTAGGATTAAACCAAAACGAGCAGTACTTC; CDR3aa: CASSLGLNQNEQYF
d_gene: TRBD1; v_gene: TRBV5-1; abundance: many; j_gene: TRBJ1-5; CDR3nt: TGCGCCAGCAGCTCGGACGGACAGGGTGGTCAGCCCCAGCATTTT; CDR3aa: CASSSDGQGGQPQHF
d_gene: TRBD1; v_gene: TRBV6-2/TRBV6-3; abundance: few; j_gene: TRBJ1-1; CDR3nt: TGTGCCAGCAGATTGGGACAGTTCTCTGAAGCTTTCTTT; CDR3aa: CASRLGQFSEAFF
d_gene: TRBD1; v_gene: TRBV20-1; abundance: few; j_gene: TRBJ2-7; CDR3nt: TGCAGTGCCCTCAGGGGGCACGACGAGCAGTACTTC; CDR3aa: CSALRGHDEQYF
d_gene: .; v_gene: TRBV19; abundance: few; j_gene: TRBJ2-2; CDR3nt: TGTGCCAGTAACCCGGCAGGAGTAGCGGAGAACACCGGGGAGCTGTTTTTT; CDR3aa: CASNPAGVAENTGELFF
d_gene: .; v_gene: TRBV2; abundance: many; j_gene: TRBJ1-2; CDR3nt: TGTGCCAGCAGTGAGTCCGGGCGGGGCTATGGCTACACCTTC; CDR3aa: CASSESGRGYGYTF
d_gene: .; v_gene: TRBV4-1; abundance: .; j_gene: TRBJ1-1; CDR3nt: TGCGCCAGCAGCCAAAACCTGCCGGGGAACACTGAAGCTTTCTTT; CDR3aa: CASSQNLPGNTEAFF
d_gene: .; v_gene: TRBV2; abundance: few; j_gene: TRBJ1-2; CDR3nt: TGTGCCAGCGTCCGGAACTATGGCTACACCTTC; CDR3aa: CASVRNYGYTF
d_gene: TRBD1; v_gene: TRBV18; abundance: many; j_gene: TRBJ2-2; CDR3nt: TGTGCCGGCCAGGCACAGGGGGCGTCCGGGGAGCTGTTTTTT; CDR3aa: CAGQAQGASGELFF
d_gene: .; v_gene: TRBV30; abundance: many; j_gene: TRBJ1-5; CDR3nt: TGTGCCTGGAGTGCCGACAGGCGTCAGCCCCAGCATTTT; CDR3aa: CAWSADRRQPQHF
d_gene: .; v_gene: TRBV6-1; abundance: .; j_gene: TRBJ1-1; CDR3nt: TGTGCCAGCAGTGAAGCATTTGAGGCTTTCTTT; CDR3aa: CASSEAFEAFF
d_gene: .; v_gene: TRBV2; abundance: few; j_gene: TRBJ2-3; CDR3nt: TGTGCCAGCGGCGACGACAGGTGCACAGATACGCAGTATTTT; CDR3aa: CASGDDRCTDTQYF
d_gene: TRBD1; v_gene: TRBV20-1; abundance: many; j_gene: TRBJ2-2; CDR3nt: TGCAGTGCTAGGCCCTCCGGGACAGCGAACACCGGGGAGCTGTTTTTT; CDR3aa: CSARPSGTANTGELFF
d_gene: TRBD2; v_gene: TRBV20-1; abundance: many; j_gene: TRBJ2-1; CDR3nt: TGCAGTGCTAGTTCCGTGAGGGGCGGGAGTCGGAGTGAGCAGTTCTTC; CDR3aa: CSASSVRGGSRSEQFF
d_gene: .; v_gene: TRBV20-1; abundance: many; j_gene: TRBJ1-5; CDR3nt: TGCAGTGCTAGAGATAATCTGGGCCGCAATCAGCCCCAGCATTTT; CDR3aa: CSARDNLGRNQPQHF
d_gene: TRBD1; v_gene: TRBV19; abundance: .; j_gene: TRBJ1-5; CDR3nt: TGTGCCAGTAGTCGCGCGGGACAGGCCTATCAGCCCCAGCATTTT; CDR3aa: CASSRAGQAYQPQHF
d_gene: .; v_gene: TRBV10-3; abundance: many; j_gene: TRBJ2-3; CDR3nt: TGTGCCATCAGTGTGTCGGCCAGCGGAGACCGCACAGATACGCAGTATTTT; CDR3aa: CAISVSASGDRTDTQYF
d_gene: TRBD1; v_gene: TRBV3-1; abundance: many; j_gene: TRBJ2-7; CDR3nt: TGTGCCAGACCAGGACAGGGGAACGACTACGAGCAGTACTTC; CDR3aa: CARPGQGNDYEQYF
d_gene: .; v_gene: TRBV9; abundance: many; j_gene: TRBJ2-1; CDR3nt: TGTGCCAGCAGCTATTCGGGACTTCCCTACAATGAGCAGTTCTTC; CDR3aa: CASSYSGLPYNEQFF
d_gene: .; v_gene: TRBV28; abundance: .; j_gene: TRBJ2-7; CDR3nt: TGTGCCAGCAGTTTAACCTACGAGCAGTACTTC; CDR3aa: CASSLTYEQYF